This TCR beta chain is drawn from a study of cytomegalovirus exposure and HLA in healthy donors. V shed 1 base and J shed 4 bases, with 4 bases lying between them. This CDR3 spans 12 amino acids. Germline-derived CDR1 and CDR2 are SGHAT and FQDESV (reference sequence). Study outcomes and limitations: Specificity of a few CMV-associated chains for CMV antigens was verified in vitro. According to a later analysis, TCR clusters from the first cohort tended to co-occur in the 120 or so validation repertoires. The listing of roughly 160 TCR beta chains classed them as cytomegalovirus-associated. The dataset shows that most TCR sequences were rare, while some public TCRs occurred in many donors.

Concerning this clone itself: Antigen specificity is unknown.

Only in-frame clones appear in the TCRdb table, and some are missing; sequencing was by immunoSEQ multiplex PCR. The sample lists 150,000 to 200,000 clones; about 85% were seen once. The sequenced sample was PBMCs. This receptor was obtained from a man aged 18 to 29 in good health and CMV-seropositive. The rearrangement uses TRBV11-1 and TRBJ1-2; D unclear. CDR3 in DNA: TGTGCCAGCAGCTTAGGGGCCTATGGCTACACCTTC. Protein: CASSLGAYGYTF.